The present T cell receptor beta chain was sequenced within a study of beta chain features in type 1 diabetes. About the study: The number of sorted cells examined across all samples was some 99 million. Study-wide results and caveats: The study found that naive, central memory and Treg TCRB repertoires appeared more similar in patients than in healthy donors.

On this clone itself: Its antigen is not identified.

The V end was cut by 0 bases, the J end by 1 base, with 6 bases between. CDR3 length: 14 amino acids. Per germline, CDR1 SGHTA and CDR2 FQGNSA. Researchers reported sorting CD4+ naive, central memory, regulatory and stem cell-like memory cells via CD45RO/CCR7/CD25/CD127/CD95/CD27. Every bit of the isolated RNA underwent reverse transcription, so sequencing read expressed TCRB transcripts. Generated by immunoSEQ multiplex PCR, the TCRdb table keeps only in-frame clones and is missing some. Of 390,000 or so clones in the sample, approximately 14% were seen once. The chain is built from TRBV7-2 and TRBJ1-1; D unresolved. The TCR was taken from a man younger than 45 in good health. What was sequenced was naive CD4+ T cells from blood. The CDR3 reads CASSLAGQNTEAFF. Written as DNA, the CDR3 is TGTGCCAGCAGCTTAGCCGGTCAGAACACTGAAGCTTTCTTT.